Below, 21 T cell receptor beta chains from the same sample are listed, as sequenced in a study of blood T cell repertoires in COVID-19. Method: immunoSEQ multiplex PCR; TCRdb's copy keeps in-frame clones and lacks some. The table has 30,000 to 40,000 clones, 83% seen once. Specimen: peripheral blood. The receptors originated from a man aged 45-65 years with acute or convalescent COVID-19.

The chain recombines TRBV14 with TRBJ2-2, with TRBD1 as a possible D gene (7 bases). CDR1 and CDR2 from the germline V gene are SGHDN and FVKESK. There are 15 residues in the CDR3. Trimming removed 5 bases at V and 0 bases at J, with 10 bases between. The CDR3 sequence is CASSIRGANTGELFF. CDR3 DNA: TGTGCCAGCAGCATCAGGGGGGCGAACACCGGGGAGCTGTTTTTT. Drawing the rest from reference TRBV14 and TRBJ2-2, the complete variable domain is EAGVTQFPSHSVIEKGQTVTLRCDPISGHDNLYWYRRVMGKEIKFLLHFVKESKQDESGMPNNRFLAERTGGTYSTLKVQPAELEDSGVYFCASSIRGANTGELFFGEGSRLTVL.

V is TRBV29-1 and J is TRBJ2-2; D is undetermined. Trimming removed 3 bases at V and 4 bases at J, with 12 bases between. CDR1 is SQVTM, CDR2 ANQGSEA, per germline. This CDR3 has 14 amino acids. As DNA, the CDR3 is TGCAGCGTTGATCTTGGAGTTATCACCGGGGAGCTGTTTTTT. The encoded protein is CSVDLGVITGELFF.

The chain combines TRBV11-2 with TRBJ2-5; 10 bases line up with TRBD2. Germline V lookup: CDR1 SGHAT, CDR2 FQNNGV. Unmatched junction bases numbered 5, after V lost 0 bases and J lost 4 bases. The CDR3 runs 16 residues. CDR3 nucleotides: TGTGCCAGCAGCTTAGATATACTAGCGGGGAGAGAGACCCAGTACTTC. It codes for CASSLDILAGRETQYF.

In this sample, this clone turned up a few times. An end of the junction does not agree with germline; a read error may underlie this. The chain employs TRBV5-5 and TRBJ1-1, with D possibly TRBD1 on 6 matching bases. This CDR3 is built from 20 residues. Germline CDR1 and CDR2: SGHKS and YYEKEE (reference sequence). The CDR3 protein is CASRLDQQAGWGHMNTEAFF. The DNA for the CDR3 is TGTGCCAGCAGATTGGACCAACAAGCAGGGTGGGGACATATGAACACTGAAGCTTTCTTT.

The chain uses TRBV27 and TRBJ1-1; D remains ambiguous. V shed 1 base and J shed 5 bases, with 14 bases lying between them. The CDR3 sequence is 15 residues long. Germline V lookup: CDR1 MNHEY, CDR2 SMNVEV (reference sequence). Here the CDR3 DNA reads TGTGCCAGCAGTTTATTTGCGGGCCCGGGGACTGAAGCTTTCTTT. Its translation is CASSLFAGPGTEAFF.

The V gene is TRBV3-1 (or the pseudogene TRBV3-2), the J gene TRBJ2-4; 9 bases match TRBD1. The V segment lost 4 bases and the J segment 3 bases; nucleotides outside the gene matches: 4. Germline V lookup: CDR1 LGHDT, CDR2 YNNKEL (reference sequence). There are 15 residues in the CDR3. The CDR3 sequence: CASSRTGVDKNIQYF. The CDR3 nucleotides are TGTGCCAGCAGCCGGACAGGGGTGGACAAAAACATTCAGTACTTC.

The genes are TRBV4-2 and TRBJ2-3; 9 nucleotides match TRBD2. Germline-derived CDR1 and CDR2 are LGHNA and YNFKEQ. The CDR3 has 15 residues. V shed 0 bases and J 5 bases; nucleotides not matched to a gene: 3. CDR3 coding DNA: TGTGCCAGCAGCCAAGAGGCGGGGGGGCTAGATACGCAGTATTTT. Translating gives CASSQEAGGLDTQYF.

This clone was observed a handful of times. The chain is built from TRBV19 and TRBJ1-6, with 9 bases identical to TRBD1. Germline loops: CDR1 LNHDA, CDR2 SQIVND (reference sequence). This CDR3 comprises 15 residues. The J segment lost 9 bases and the V segment lost 5 bases, leaving 8 bases of the junction unmatched. CDR3 nucleotide sequence: TGTGCCAGTAGTGCACAGGGGGCGGAAGGTTCACCCCTCCACTTT. Protein: CASSAQGAEGSPLHF.

The chain uses TRBV7-9 and TRBJ1-5, with D hard to call. The CDR3 is made up of 17 amino acids. Per the germline V gene, CDR1 is SEHNR and CDR2 is FQNEAQ (reference sequence). V lost 4 bases and J lost 1, with 17 bases in between. The CDR3 sequence: CASSSYYLPASNQPQHF. As DNA, the CDR3 is TGTGCCAGCAGCTCCTACTATCTTCCAGCCAGCAATCAGCCCCAGCATTTT.

CDR3 loop: CASSKPTGGASESQPQHF. The DNA of the CDR3 is TGTGCCAGTAGTAAGCCTACAGGGGGCGCATCCGAAAGCCAGCCCCAGCATTTT. V and J are TRBV19 and TRBJ1-5, with TRBD1 identical over 9 bases. Unmatched junction bases numbered 17, after V lost 4 bases and J lost 7 bases. The CDR3 extends over 18 amino acids. In germline, CDR1 is LNHDA, CDR2 SQIVND (reference sequence). The entire variable domain, with the rest obtained from reference TRBV19 and TRBJ1-5, is as follows: DGGITQSPKYLFRKEGQNVTLSCEQNLNHDAMYWYRQDPGQGLRLIYYSQIVNDFQKGDIAEGYSVSREKKESFPLTVTSAQKNPTAFYLCASSKPTGGASESQPQHFGDGTRLSIL.

V gene TRBV27 combines with J gene TRBJ2-7; D might be TRBD1 (5 bases). Trimming stripped 6 bases from V and 3 bases from J, with 18 bases between. This CDR3 has 15 amino acids. The germline gives CDR1 MNHEY, CDR2 SMNVEV (reference sequence). The CDR3 DNA reads as TGTGCCAGCAGAAAAGACAGAAACTTTTACTACGAGCAGTACTTC. This codes for CASRKDRNFYYEQYF.

V is TRBV5-4 and J is TRBJ2-3; TRBD2 aligns across 11 bases. This CDR3 comprises 16 residues. The V gene end was trimmed by 2 bases and the J gene end by 6 bases; junction bases not matched to a gene: 8. The germline CDR1 and CDR2 sequences are SGHNT and YYREEE (reference sequence). The CDR3 DNA follows: TGTGCCAGCAGCTTAGCGGGACTAGCGGTTCTGGATACGCAGTATTTT. It encodes CASSLAGLAVLDTQYF.

A note on this clone: This sample includes further DNA sequences coding for the same CDR3. This chain links TRBV5-1 with TRBJ1-3; D perhaps matches TRBD1 (5 bases). This CDR3 has 16 amino acids. Germline lookup yields CDR1 SGHRS and CDR2 YFSETQ. V shed 2 bases and J shed 0 bases, with 12 bases lying between them. In nucleotides, the CDR3 is TGCGCCAGCAGCTTAGACAGCCCGAGCTCTGGAAACACCATATATTTT. Its protein is CASSLDSPSSGNTIYF.

J is TRBJ1-5 and V is TRBV12-5; D possibly corresponds to TRBD1 (5 bases). The V end lost 4 bases, the J end lost 4 bases, and 8 bases lay between the germline ends. This CDR3 has 13 amino acids. Germline V gives CDR1 LGHNT, CDR2 FRNRAP. The CDR3 coding sequence is TGTGCTAGTGGTTCCAGGGCTAATCAGCCCCAGCATTTT. Translating gives CASGSRANQPQHF.

Here the CDR3 reads CASSSKTQGANEKLFF. The CDR3 region has the DNA TGTGCCAGCAGCTCAAAGACGCAGGGGGCTAATGAAAAACTGTTTTTT. This chain joins TRBV11-2 and TRBJ1-4; 7 bases line up with TRBD1. V lost 4 bases and J lost 3; bases outside the gene matches: 8. This CDR3 has 16 residues. Germline V gives CDR1 SGHAT, CDR2 FQNNGV.

The table lists this clone with a count of one. The chain employs TRBV28 and TRBJ1-2; 7 bases match TRBD1. J was trimmed by 4 bases and V by 4 bases; bases with no gene match: 15. Germline V gene sequence: CDR1 MDHEN, CDR2 SYDVKM. The CDR3 sequence is 17 residues long. The CDR3 protein is CASSSSRGNRGGYGYTF. The CDR3 DNA reads TGTGCCAGCAGTTCGTCTAGGGGGAACAGGGGAGGCTATGGCTACACCTTC.

This chain connects TRBV19 to TRBJ1-3, with a tentative D call TRBD1 (6 bases). The length of the CDR3 is 14 residues. Trimming removed 5 bases from V and 4 bases from J, with 12 bases in between. Germline lookup yields CDR1 LNHDA and CDR2 SQIVND (reference sequence). The CDR3 protein is CASSLTGAGNTIYF. The CDR3 DNA reads TGTGCCAGTAGTCTGACAGGAGCCGGAAACACCATATATTTT.

The V call is TRBV5-1, the J call TRBJ2-7; 7 bases fit TRBD1. The V gene end was trimmed by 0 bases and the J gene end by 4 bases; junction bases not matched to a gene: 4. This CDR3 is built from 14 residues. Germline V lookup: CDR1 SGHRS, CDR2 YFSETQ. The CDR3 spells CASSLGQGVYEQYF. In DNA, the CDR3 is TGCGCCAGCAGCTTGGGACAGGGAGTTTACGAGCAGTACTTC. The entire variable domain, with the rest obtained from reference TRBV5-1 and TRBJ2-7, is as follows: KAGVTQTPRYLIKTRGQQVTLSCSPISGHRSVSWYQQTPGQGLQFLFEYFSETQRNKGNFPGRFSGRQFSNSRSEMNVSTLELGDSALYLCASSLGQGVYEQYFGPGTRLTVT.

This chain connects TRBV21-1 to TRBJ2-2; the D call of TRBD2 is as the table states it, not checked on the DNA. TRBV21-1 is described as a pseudogene. The CDR3 has 17 amino acids. The CDR3, as DNA: TGTGCCAGCCCCAATCCTTTAGGCGGGAGGCTATCCGGGGAGCTGTTTTTT. Translating it yields CASPNPLGGRLSGELFF.

V usage is TRBV29-1 and J usage is TRBJ1-1; a possible D gene is TRBD1 (5 bases). V was clipped by 6 bases and J by 4 bases, with 18 bases between them. Germline V lookup: CDR1 SQVTM, CDR2 ANQGSEA. This CDR3 has 14 residues. CDR3 region: CSVTALGGGTEAFF. The CDR3 bases are TGCAGCGTGACTGCCCTGGGGGGAGGCACTGAAGCTTTCTTT.

The V gene is TRBV28, the J gene TRBJ2-7; 8 bases are shared with TRBD1. V trimming: 6 bases; J trimming: 6 bases; junction bases outside the gene matches: 10. CDR1 and CDR2 from the germline V gene are MDHEN and SYDVKM. The CDR3 consists of 14 residues. The CDR3 protein is CASSPGQGEREQYF. CDR3 sequence (DNA): TGTGCCAGCAGCCCCGGACAGGGTGAACGCGAGCAGTACTTC.